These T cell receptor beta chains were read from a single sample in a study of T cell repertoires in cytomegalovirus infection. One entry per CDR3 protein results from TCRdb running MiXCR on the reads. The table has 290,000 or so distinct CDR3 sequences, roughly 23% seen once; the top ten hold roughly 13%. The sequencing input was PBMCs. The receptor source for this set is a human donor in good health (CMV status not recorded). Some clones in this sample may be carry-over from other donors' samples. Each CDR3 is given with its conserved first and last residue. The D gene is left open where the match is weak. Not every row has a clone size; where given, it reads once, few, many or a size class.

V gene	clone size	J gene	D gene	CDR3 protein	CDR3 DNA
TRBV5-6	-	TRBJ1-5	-	CASSGGLHQPQHF	TGTGCCAGCAGCGGGGGCCTGCATCAGCCCCAGCATTTT
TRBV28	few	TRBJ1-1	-	CASSLSSGLKAFF	TGTGCCAGCAGTTTATCTTCAGGGCTCAAAGCTTTCTTT
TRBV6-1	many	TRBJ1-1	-	CASSETGASTEAFF	TGTGCCAGCAGCGAGACGGGGGCGAGCACTGAAGCTTTCTTT
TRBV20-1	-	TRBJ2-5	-	CSALTGDSSETQYF	TGCAGTGCTCTGACAGGAGATTCCTCAGAGACCCAGTACTTC
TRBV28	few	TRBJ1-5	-	CASSLVGEARQPQHF	TGTGCCAGCAGTTTAGTCGGGGAGGCACGTCAGCCCCAGCATTTT
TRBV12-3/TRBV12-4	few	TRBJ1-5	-	CASSLDKLSRPNQPQHF	TGTGCCAGCAGTTTAGACAAGTTATCCCGGCCCAATCAGCCCCAGCATTTT
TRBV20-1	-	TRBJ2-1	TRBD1	CSARQGAIGNEQFF	TGCAGTGCTCGACAGGGGGCTATCGGGAATGAGCAGTTCTTC
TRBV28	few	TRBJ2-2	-	CASRGSLNTGELFF	TGTGCCAGCAGGGGTAGCCTTAACACCGGGGAGCTGTTTTTT
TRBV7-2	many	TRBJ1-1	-	CASSPSGGMNTEAFF	TGTGCCAGCAGCCCTAGCGGTGGAATGAACACTGAAGCTTTCTTT
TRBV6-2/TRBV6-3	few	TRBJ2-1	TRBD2	CASSYPSGRAAYNEQFF	TGTGCCAGCAGTTACCCGAGCGGGAGGGCCGCCTACAATGAGCAGTTCTTC
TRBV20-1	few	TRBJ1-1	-	CSLNGAPRTEAFF	TGCAGCTTGAACGGGGCCCCGAGGACTGAAGCTTTCTTT
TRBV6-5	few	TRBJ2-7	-	CASSYIGLAEYF	TGTGCCAGCAGTTACATCGGACTTGCGGAGTACTTC
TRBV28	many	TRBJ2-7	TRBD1	CASSSKSRTGSYEQYF	TGTGCCAGCAGTTCAAAATCCCGGACAGGTTCCTACGAGCAGTACTTC
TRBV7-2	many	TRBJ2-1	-	CASSPPVWVSNEQFF	TGTGCCAGCAGTCCCCCGGTTTGGGTTAGTAATGAGCAGTTCTTC
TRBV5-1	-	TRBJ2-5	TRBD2	CASRSAGVGETQYF	TGCGCCAGCAGGTCAGCGGGAGTGGGAGAGACCCAGTACTTC
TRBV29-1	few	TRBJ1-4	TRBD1	CSVGDFPSGGSEKLFF	TGCAGCGTTGGTGACTTTCCGTCAGGGGGTAGTGAAAAACTGTTTTTT
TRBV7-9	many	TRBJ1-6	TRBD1	CASSPTQGSSYNSPLHF	TGTGCCAGCAGCCCAACACAGGGGAGCTCCTATAATTCACCCCTCCACTTT
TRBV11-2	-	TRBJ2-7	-	CASSLVPGPSSYEQYF	TGTGCCAGCAGCTTAGTCCCGGGGCCAAGCTCCTACGAGCAGTACTTC
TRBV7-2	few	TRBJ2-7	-	CASSLVGSVGPYEQYF	TGTGCCAGCAGCTTAGTCGGGTCTGTGGGCCCCTACGAGCAGTACTTC
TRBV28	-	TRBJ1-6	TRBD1	CASSLQTGVSPLHF	TGTGCCAGCAGTTTACAAACAGGGGTTTCACCCCTCCACTTT
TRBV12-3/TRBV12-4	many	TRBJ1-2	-	CASSPGPPRYGYTF	TGTGCCAGCAGCCCAGGGCCTCCTCGCTATGGCTACACCTTC
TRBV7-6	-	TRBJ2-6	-	CASNIRVPGANVLTF	TGTGCCAGCAACATACGGGTTCCTGGGGCCAACGTCCTGACTTTC
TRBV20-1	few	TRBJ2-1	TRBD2	CSARGGTSGSYNEQFF	TGCAGTGCTAGGGGAGGGACTAGCGGCTCCTACAATGAGCAGTTCTTC
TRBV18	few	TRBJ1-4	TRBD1	CASSPGQGANEKLFF	TGTGCCAGCTCACCCGGACAGGGTGCTAATGAAAAACTGTTTTTT
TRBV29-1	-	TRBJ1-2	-	CSAVGPRFNYGYTF	TGCAGCGCGGTCGGGCCCCGCTTTAACTATGGCTACACCTTC
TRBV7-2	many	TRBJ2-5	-	CASSLDGTTYLQETQYF	TGTGCCAGCAGCTTAGATGGGACAACCTATCTACAAGAGACCCAGTACTTC
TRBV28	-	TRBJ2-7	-	CASSFDRVGEQYF	TGTGCCAGCAGTTTTGATAGGGTGGGCGAGCAGTACTTC
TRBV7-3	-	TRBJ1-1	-	CASSFSTNTEAFF	TGTGCCAGCAGCTTCAGTACGAACACTGAAGCTTTCTTT
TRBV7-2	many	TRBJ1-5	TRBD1	CASSSRTGYNQPQHF	TGTGCCAGCAGCTCCCGGACAGGGTACAATCAGCCCCAGCATTTT
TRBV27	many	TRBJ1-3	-	CASRPIGAGSGNTIYF	TGTGCCAGCCGCCCCATCGGGGCAGGTTCTGGAAACACCATATATTTT
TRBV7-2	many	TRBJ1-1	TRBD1	CASSLVDRVSTEAFF	TGTGCCAGCAGCTTAGTAGACAGGGTCTCCACTGAAGCTTTCTTT
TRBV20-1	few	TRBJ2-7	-	CSANTNDHEQYF	TGCAGTGCTAACACTAACGATCACGAGCAGTACTTC
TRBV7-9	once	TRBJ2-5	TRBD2	CASSPGLAETQYF	TGTGCCAGCAGCCCAGGACTAGCTGAGACCCAGTACTTC
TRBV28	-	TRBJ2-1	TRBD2	CASMGSGLDIYNEQFF	TGTGCCAGCATGGGTAGCGGGCTAGATATTTACAATGAGCAGTTCTTC
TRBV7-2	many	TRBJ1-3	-	CAASRGGVAGNTIYF	TGTGCCGCTTCTCGGGGGGGGGTCGCTGGAAACACCATATATTTT
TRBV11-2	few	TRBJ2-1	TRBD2	CASSWGLAIIPELPYNEQFF	TGTGCCAGCAGCTGGGGACTAGCGATCATCCCTGAGCTTCCCTACAATGAGCAGTTCTTC
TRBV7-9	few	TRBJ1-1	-	CASSLAEGSTEAFF	TGTGCCAGCAGCTTAGCGGAGGGTAGCACTGAAGCTTTCTTT
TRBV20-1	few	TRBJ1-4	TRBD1	CSAREGTGTEKLFF	TGCAGTGCTAGAGAGGGGACAGGGACTGAAAAACTGTTTTTT
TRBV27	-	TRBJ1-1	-	CASKLKAGTNTEAFF	TGTGCCAGCAAGCTCAAAGCAGGTACGAACACTGAAGCTTTCTTT
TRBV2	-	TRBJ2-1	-	CASSEVSGSYNEQFF	TGTGCCAGCAGTGAGGTTAGCGGATCCTACAATGAGCAGTTCTTC
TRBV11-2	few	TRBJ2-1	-	CASSTAGTNFEQFF	TGTGCCAGCAGCACAGCCGGGACGAACTTTGAGCAGTTCTTC
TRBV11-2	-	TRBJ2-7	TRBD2	CASSYGGRGRGAYEQYF	TGTGCCAGCAGCTACGGCGGTCGCGGGAGGGGGGCCTACGAGCAGTACTTC
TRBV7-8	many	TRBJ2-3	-	CASSMTQADTQYF	TGTGCCAGCAGCATGACGCAGGCAGATACGCAGTATTTT
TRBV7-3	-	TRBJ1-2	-	CASSPRKAPSYGYTF	TGTGCCAGCAGCCCTAGGAAGGCCCCCTCATATGGCTACACCTTC
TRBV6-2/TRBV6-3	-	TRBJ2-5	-	CASRPLPGETQYF	TGTGCCAGCAGACCCCTCCCGGGGGAGACCCAGTACTTC
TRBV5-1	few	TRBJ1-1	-	CASSLSGDTEAFF	TGCGCCAGCAGCTTGTCTGGGGACACTGAAGCTTTCTTT
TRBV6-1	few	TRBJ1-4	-	CASRSNSLVNEKLFF	TGTGCCAGCAGAAGCAACAGCTTAGTAAATGAAAAACTGTTTTTT
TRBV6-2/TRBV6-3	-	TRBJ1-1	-	CASSQRSQGITEAFF	TGTGCCAGCAGTCAACGGTCTCAGGGGATCACTGAAGCTTTCTTT
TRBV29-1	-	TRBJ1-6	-	CSVEHPISYNSPLHF	TGCAGCGTTGAACACCCGATCTCCTATAATTCACCCCTCCACTTT
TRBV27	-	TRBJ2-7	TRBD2	CASSLGSAGSYEQYF	TGTGCCAGCAGTTTAGGGTCAGCGGGGAGCTACGAGCAGTACTTC
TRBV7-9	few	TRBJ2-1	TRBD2	CASRLTAGGHLFF	TGTGCCAGCAGGTTAACCGCGGGGGGGCACCTGTTCTTC
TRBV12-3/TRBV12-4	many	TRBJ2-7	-	CASGSGALQGYEQYF	TGTGCCAGCGGATCCGGGGCCCTCCAGGGGTACGAGCAGTACTTC
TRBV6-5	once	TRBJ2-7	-	CASSFDRNYYEQYF	TGTGCCAGCAGTTTCGACAGGAACTACTACGAGCAGTACTTC
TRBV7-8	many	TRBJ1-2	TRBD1	CASTTSQGGDYGYTF	TGTGCCAGCACCACGTCACAGGGGGGGGACTATGGCTACACCTTC
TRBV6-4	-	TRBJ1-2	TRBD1	CASSYKLGQIRGYTF	TGTGCCAGCAGTTACAAATTGGGACAGATCAGGGGCTACACCTTC
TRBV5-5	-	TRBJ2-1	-	CASSLVGASFYNEQFF	TGTGCCAGCAGCTTGGTGGGTGCCTCATTCTACAATGAGCAGTTCTTC
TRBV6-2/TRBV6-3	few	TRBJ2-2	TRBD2	CASRGYGLAGETGELFF	TGTGCCAGCAGGGGTTATGGACTAGCGGGAGAGACCGGGGAGCTGTTTTTT
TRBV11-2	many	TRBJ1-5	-	CASSLAGTGNQPQHF	TGTGCCAGCAGCTTAGCGGGTACAGGCAATCAGCCCCAGCATTTT
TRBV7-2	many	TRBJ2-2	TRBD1	CASRRTGTGVTGELFF	TGTGCCAGCAGACGCACCGGGACAGGGGTCACCGGGGAGCTGTTTTTT